Following are 19 T cell receptor beta chains from one sample sequenced in a study of response to subunit inactivated influenza vaccine. One entry per CDR3 protein results from TCRdb running MiXCR on the RT-PCR reads. The repertoire holds more than 700,000 distinct CDR3 sequences, with about 20% as singletons. Sequencing was performed on PBMCs from blood, taken roughly 5 days after vaccination. The receptor source for this set is a man aged 50-59 years who received an inactivated influenza vaccine.

The sample holds a few counts of this clonotype. V and J are TRBV20-1 and TRBJ2-2; no clear D gene. Germline CDR1 reads DFQATT; CDR2 reads SNEGSKA (reference sequence). V was cut by 3 bases and J by 3 bases, with 5 bases left in between. This CDR3 has 12 amino acids. The CDR3 loop is CSASVYTGELFF. For the CDR3, the DNA is TGCAGTGCTAGCGTTTACACCGGGGAGCTGTTTTTT.

The V and J genes are TRBV7-6 and TRBJ2-2; D gene unclear. This CDR3 is built from 13 residues. V was cut by 1 base and J by 7 bases, with 7 bases left in between. Per the germline V gene, CDR1 is SGHVS and CDR2 is FNYEAQ. For the CDR3, the DNA is TGTGCCAGCAGCTTAGTAGGGTACGGGGAGCTGTTTTTT. Its translation is CASSLVGYGELFF.

This chain connects TRBV11-2 to TRBJ2-1; D may be TRBD2 (7 bases). Trimming pared 1 base from V and 1 base from J, leaving 17 bases between. There are 18 residues in the CDR3. Germline values: CDR1 SGHAT, CDR2 FQNNGV. CDR3 in amino acids: CASSLVRVGGVSYNEQFF. Here the CDR3 DNA reads TGTGCCAGCAGCTTAGTCCGGGTAGGGGGGGTTTCCTACAATGAGCAGTTCTTC.

This clonotype has only a few counts. This sequence joins TRBV6-1 and TRBJ2-7, with TRBD1 matching over 7 bases. Germline-derived CDR1 and CDR2 are MNHNS and SASEGT. There are 14 residues in the CDR3. J lost 1 base, V lost 6 bases, and 6 bases had no gene match. The CDR3 nucleotides are TGTGCCAGCAGACGACAGGGACCATCCTACGAGCAGTACTTC. It translates to CASRRQGPSYEQYF.

The chain employs TRBV20-1 and TRBJ2-7; D gene unclear. The CDR3 sequence is 13 residues long. The ends were cut back, 6 bases at V and 3 bases at J, with 15 bases in the middle. Germline CDR1 reads DFQATT; CDR2 reads SNEGSKA (reference sequence). The DNA for the CDR3 is TGCAGTGCCTATCCGACACGAGACTACGAGCAGTACTTC. Its protein is CSAYPTRDYEQYF.

The J gene is TRBJ2-1, the V gene TRBV5-1; D remains ambiguous. Per the germline V gene, CDR1 is SGHRS and CDR2 is YFSETQ. The CDR3 spans 14 residues. The V gene lost 0 bases and the J gene lost 7 bases, with 11 bases spanning the gap. CDR3 in amino acids: CASSLGPVRNEQFF. As DNA, the CDR3 is TGCGCCAGCAGCTTGGGTCCTGTCCGGAATGAGCAGTTCTTC.

The sample holds a few counts of this clonotype. The chain employs TRBV7-2 and TRBJ1-3; D is ambiguous. The CDR3 loop spans 16 amino acids. V gave up 3 bases and J gave up 0 bases, with 12 bases separating them. Germline CDR1 reads SGHTA; CDR2 reads FQGNSA. CDR3 protein: CASSLTEIDSGNTIYF. The CDR3 bases are TGTGCCAGCAGCTTGACTGAAATCGACTCTGGAAACACCATATATTTT.

This clonotype turned up a few times. This chain joins TRBV5-1 and TRBJ2-7; TRBD1 agrees at 7 bases. The CDR3 loop spans 14 amino acids. Germline V CDR1 and CDR2: SGHRS, YFSETQ. Germline trimming cut 4 bases from V and 6 bases from J; bases unmatched to any gene: 10. The CDR3, as DNA: TGCGCCAGCAGCCCCCAGGGACAGATTGCCGAGCAGTACTTC. It encodes CASSPQGQIAEQYF.

This clonotype was found a few times. The chain carries TRBV20-1 and TRBJ2-3; 8 bases fit TRBD1. From germline, CDR1 is DFQATT and CDR2 SNEGSKA (reference sequence). V was pared by 0 bases and J by 5 bases, with 10 bases of the junction left unmatched. The CDR3 is 16 amino acids. As DNA, the CDR3 is TGCAGTGCTAGAGATCAAGCCAGGGGGCAAAGAGATACGCAGTATTTT. Its translation is CSARDQARGQRDTQYF.

The chain couples TRBV25-1 to TRBJ2-3; 12 bases match TRBD2. Germline V lookup: CDR1 MGHDK, CDR2 SYGVNS. This CDR3 is built from 18 residues. The trim removed 5 bases at V and 2 bases at J, leaving 11 bases unmatched. CDR3 in amino acids: CASSPRTSGDPFTDTQYF. The CDR3, as DNA: TGTGCCAGCAGTCCCCGGACTAGCGGGGACCCCTTCACAGATACGCAGTATTTT.

This clonotype was seen only a few times. The J gene is TRBJ2-7, the V gene TRBV12-3 or TRBV12-4; no definite D call. CDR3 length: 14 residues. Trimming pared 2 bases from V and 7 bases from J, leaving 15 bases between. The CDR3 loop is CASSLRQDRREQYF. CDR3 in DNA: TGTGCCAGCAGTTTAAGGCAGGACCGAAGGGAGCAGTACTTC.

In its sample, this clonotype was seen many times. The V and J genes are TRBV20-1 and TRBJ2-5; 12 nucleotides match TRBD2. From germline, CDR1 is DFQATT and CDR2 SNEGSKA (reference sequence). The trim removed 2 bases at V and 1 base at J, leaving 5 bases unmatched. CDR3 length equals 16 residues. In nucleotides, the CDR3 is TGCAGTGCTAGAAGGTCTAGCGGGAGGGTCCAAGAGACCCAGTACTTC. Amino acid sequence: CSARRSSGRVQETQYF.

The DNA for the CDR3 is TGTGCCAGCAGTAAAACTAGCGGGGGGGCGAAAGATACGCAGTATTTT. Amino acid sequence: CASSKTSGGAKDTQYF. The rearrangement uses TRBV3-1 and TRBJ2-3, with 13 bases matching TRBD2. The CDR3 has 16 residues. Trimming took 6 bases from V and 5 from J; bases not matched to a gene: 8. Germline V gives CDR1 LGHDT, CDR2 YNNKEL (reference sequence).

The sample holds a few counts of this clonotype. The rearrangement joins TRBV20-1 to TRBJ1-2; TRBD1 aligns across 9 bases. The CDR3 spans 13 residues. Germline CDR1 and CDR2: DFQATT and SNEGSKA (reference sequence). The ends lost 4 bases at V and 4 bases at J; junction bases unmatched: 4. The CDR3 reads CSATRTGVYGYTF. CDR3 in DNA: TGCAGTGCTACAAGGACAGGGGTCTATGGCTACACCTTC.

This rearrangement joins TRBV4-3 to TRBJ2-7; 8 bases agree with TRBD2. The V gene's germline CDR1 is LGHNA and CDR2 YSLEER. J was trimmed by 5 bases and V by 4 bases; bases with no gene match: 10. This CDR3 is built from 15 residues. The CDR3 nucleotides read TGCGCCAGCAGCCCCTACGCGGGGGGCCGCGACGAGCAGTACTTC. Translating it yields CASSPYAGGRDEQYF.

The V call is TRBV29-1, the J call TRBJ2-1, with no clear D. Germline CDR1 SQVTM, CDR2 ANQGSEA. The CDR3 spans 15 residues. The V end lost 4 bases, the J end lost 1 base, and 14 bases lay between the germline ends. CDR3 residues: CSVVPNSGSYNEQFF. In nucleotides, the CDR3 is TGCAGCGTTGTTCCTAACTCGGGTTCCTACAATGAGCAGTTCTTC.

The J gene is TRBJ2-7, the V gene TRBV6-1; TRBD2 matches 9 bases. CDR1 MNHNS and CDR2 SASEGT come from the germline V gene. The CDR3 consists of 17 residues. J gave up 0 bases and V 8 bases, and 14 bases lay outside the gene matches. This chain's CDR3 is CASGLLLAGSSSYEQYF. The DNA for the CDR3 is TGTGCCAGCGGTCTGTTACTAGCGGGTTCCAGCTCCTACGAGCAGTACTTC.

There are many counts of this clonotype. The J gene is TRBJ2-7, the V gene TRBV7-8; maybe TRBD1 (6 bases). The CDR3 sequence is 13 residues long. The V end was cut by 2 bases, the J end by 7 bases, with 12 bases between. CDR1 is SGHVS, CDR2 FQNEAQ, per germline. The CDR3 DNA reads TGTGCCAGCAGCTTAAACAGGGTGAGGGAGCAGTACTTC. Translated, it gives CASSLNRVREQYF. Full variable domain (rest looked up from reference TRBV7-8 and TRBJ2-7): GAGVSQSPRYKVAKRGQDVALRCDPISGHVSLFWYQQALGQGPEFLTYFQNEAQLDKSGLPSDRFFAERPEGSVSTLKIQRTQQEDSAVYLCASSLNRVREQYFGPGTRLTVT.

The genes are TRBV9 and TRBJ2-1; a weak D match, TRBD1 (6 bases). Germline CDR1 is SGDLS and CDR2 is YYNGEE. Trimming took 0 bases from V and 8 from J, leaving 15 bases between them. This CDR3 has 15 residues. CDR3 DNA: TGTGCCAGCAGCGTAGGCAACAGGGTGGGGGATGAGCAGTTCTTC. Its protein product is CASSVGNRVGDEQFF.